This is a list of T cell receptor beta chains from one sample in a study of T-cell memory formation after mild COVID-19. TCRdb analysed the 5' RACE reads with MiXCR anew, one entry per CDR3 protein. The profile covers over 300,000 distinct CDR3 sequences, with around 20% appearing a single time and around 20% taken by the ten largest. The specimen sequenced was PBMCs or a T cell subset sorted from them (not recorded which). The receptors stem from a man between 18 and 29 years old who had mild COVID-19 (a few samples of this study predate the infection). Cell type and time point are not known. Both conserved end residues are part of each CDR3. D genes are given only for firm matches. Clone size is given for some rows only: seen once, a few or many times, or a class if the clone is expanded.

CDR3 length | D gene | clone size | J gene | V gene | CDR3 DNA | CDR3 protein
14 | - | few | TRBJ1-1 | TRBV20-1 | TGCAGTGCCGATCGCAGAACCCTAGGGTCTGAAGCTTTCTTT | CSADRRTLGSEAFF
18 | TRBD1 | few | TRBJ1-1 | TRBV4-1 | TGCGCCAGCAGCCAAGATGCGACAGGGGGCGATTTGTACACTGAAGCTTTCTTT | CASSQDATGGDLYTEAFF
17 | - | - | TRBJ2-3 | TRBV7-9 | TGTGCCAGCAGCTTAGACGTGAGGGCCATCGGCACAGATACGCAGTATTTT | CASSLDVRAIGTDTQYF
13 | TRBD1 | - | TRBJ1-1 | TRBV7-6 | TGTGCCAGCAGCTCTCGACAGGGGGCTGAAGCTTTCTTT | CASSSRQGAEAFF
15 | - | - | TRBJ1-2 | TRBV30 | TGTGCCTGGAGTTCCCCCAGCCCGAGAGGGCGAGGCTACACCTTC | CAWSSPSPRGRGYTF
16 | TRBD1 | - | TRBJ1-3 | TRBV7-9 | TGTGCCAGCAGCTTCCAGGGGGGACGCTCTGGAAACACCATATATTTT | CASSFQGGRSGNTIYF
13 | TRBD2 | many | TRBJ2-7 | TRBV7-9 | TGTGCCAGCAGCTTAGGGGGGGGCTACGAGCAGTACTTC | CASSLGGGYEQYF
17 | TRBD1 | few | TRBJ2-7 | TRBV10-3 | TGTGCCATCAGTGACCACGTTTCGGGACAGGGAGTCCACGAGCAGTACTTC | CAISDHVSGQGVHEQYF
16 | - | - | TRBJ2-1 | TRBV6-5 | TGTGCCAGCAGTTATGGCCTTGCGGGCGGTGGCGATGAGCAGTTCTTC | CASSYGLAGGGDEQFF
13 | - | - | TRBJ1-5 | TRBV19 | TGTGCCAGTAGGGCAGGCGGCAATCAGCCCCAGCATTTT | CASRAGGNQPQHF
15 | - | few | TRBJ2-5 | TRBV15 | TGTGCCACCAGCAGAGTTGTTCGGGGGATAGAGACCCAGTACTTC | CATSRVVRGIETQYF
13 | - | - | TRBJ2-5 | TRBV7-8 | TGTGCCAGCAGCTTAAGCCCGGGAGAGACCCAGTACTTC | CASSLSPGETQYF
13 | - | - | TRBJ2-3 | TRBV27 | TGTGCCAGCAGGCTCAGCGGCACAGATACGCAGTATTTT | CASRLSGTDTQYF
13 | - | many | TRBJ2-1 | TRBV7-6 | TGTGCCAGCAGCTCCCTTGATGGAGATGAGCAGTTCTTC | CASSSLDGDEQFF
16 | - | - | TRBJ2-5 | TRBV6-1 | TGTGCCAGCAGCCCCCTGGTCGGGGGATTAGAAGAGACCCAGTACTTC | CASSPLVGGLEETQYF
17 | TRBD2 | - | TRBJ2-3 | TRBV19 | TGTGCCAGTACCCCCACCGGACTAGCGGTTTTCACAGATACGCAGTATTTT | CASTPTGLAVFTDTQYF
15 | TRBD1 | - | TRBJ2-7 | TRBV5-1 | TGCGCCAGCAGCGCCGCTGGGACAGGGGAAAACGAGCAGTACTTC | CASSAAGTGENEQYF
18 | - | - | TRBJ2-3 | TRBV11-2 | TGTGCCAGCAGCCAGGGACCTTCGGGACGTAAGCGTCCAGATACGCAGTATTTT | CASSQGPSGRKRPDTQYF
14 | TRBD1 | - | TRBJ1-1 | TRBV20-1 | TGCAGTGCTAGAGTACAGGGGGGGAGCACTGAAGCTTTCTTT | CSARVQGGSTEAFF
15 | - | - | TRBJ1-2 | TRBV5-1 | TGCGCCAGCAGCTTGTTGGCCGGAACTAACTATGGCTACACCTTC | CASSLLAGTNYGYTF
15 | - | - | TRBJ2-5 | TRBV10-3 | TGTGCCATCAGGAATGGGGGCCAGTACCAAGAGACCCAGTACTTC | CAIRNGGQYQETQYF
11 | - | few | TRBJ2-3 | TRBV10-1 | TGCGCCAGCAGTGAGAGGATCACGCAGTATTTT | CASSERITQYF
13 | TRBD1 | few | TRBJ2-1 | TRBV10-3 | TGTGCCATCAGTTCGGGACAGTACAATGAGCAGTTCTTC | CAISSGQYNEQFF
14 | - | - | TRBJ2-3 | TRBV5-4 | TGTGCCATACTCGACGGGGGGCGTGCAGATACGCAGTATTTT | CAILDGGRADTQYF
15 | - | - | TRBJ2-2 | TRBV24-1 | TGTGCCACCAGTGATTTCGACAGGTCAACCGGGGAGCTGTTTTTT | CATSDFDRSTGELFF
13 | - | - | TRBJ1-5 | TRBV2 | TGTGCCAGCAGTGATGAGTACAATCAGCCCCAGCATTTT | CASSDEYNQPQHF
13 | - | - | TRBJ2-3 | TRBV20-1 | TGCAGTGCGCCCGGGGCTAGCACAGATACGCAGTATTTT | CSAPGASTDTQYF
15 | TRBD1 | few | TRBJ2-5 | TRBV7-2 | TGTGCCAGCAGCGGCGGACAGGGGGCGAAGGAGACCCAGTACTTC | CASSGGQGAKETQYF
17 | TRBD2 | once | TRBJ2-5 | TRBV6-5 | TGTGCCAGCAGTCCCTTAGCGGGGGCTAAGTACCAAGAGACCCAGTACTTC | CASSPLAGAKYQETQYF
14 | - | - | TRBJ1-1 | TRBV11-1 | TGTGCCAGCAGCTTCCGTGCAGGGGATAGTGAAGCTTTCTTT | CASSFRAGDSEAFF
11 | - | - | TRBJ2-5 | TRBV6-2/TRBV6-3 | TGTGCCAGCTGTGGAGGCGCGACCCAGTACTTC | CASCGGATQYF
17 | TRBD2 | - | TRBJ2-2 | TRBV4-2 | TGTGCCAGCAGCCAAGAGGCAAGCGGGGGGGCCACCGGGGAGCTGTTTTTT | CASSQEASGGATGELFF
13 | - | - | TRBJ1-2 | TRBV29-1 | TGCAGCGTTTGGAAGGCGTTGCCCTATGGCTACACCTTC | CSVWKALPYGYTF
15 | - | few | TRBJ2-3 | TRBV11-2 | TGTGCCAGCAGCTTAACACAGAGGAGCACAGATACGCAGTATTTT | CASSLTQRSTDTQYF
17 | - | - | TRBJ1-6 | TRBV11-2 | TGTGCCAGCAGCTTATTTGGCGTAGGGTTCTCTAATTCACCCCTCCACTTT | CASSLFGVGFSNSPLHF
16 | TRBD2 | few | TRBJ2-3 | TRBV9 | TGTGCCAGCAGCGTAGGATGGCGGGGGGCCACAGATACGCAGTATTTT | CASSVGWRGATDTQYF
17 | - | - | TRBJ2-3 | TRBV4-3 | TGCGCCAGCAGCCAAGACCCCGCCGGGGACGACACAGATACGCAGTATTTT | CASSQDPAGDDTDTQYF
9 | - | - | TRBJ1-6 | TRBV29-1 | TGCAGCGTTGATTCACCCCTCCACTTT | CSVDSPLHF
14 | - | few | TRBJ2-1 | TRBV2 | TGTGCCAGCAGTGTTTTGGGGGGCGCGAATGAGCAGTTCTTC | CASSVLGGANEQFF
13 | TRBD1 | many | TRBJ1-2 | TRBV20-1 | TGCAGTGCTACGTTAGAGACAGGGGATGGCTACACCTTC | CSATLETGDGYTF
16 | - | many | TRBJ1-5 | TRBV2 | TGTGCCAGCAGTGAATGGGTAACGTTATCTAATCAGCCCCAGCATTTT | CASSEWVTLSNQPQHF
12 | - | once | TRBJ2-3 | TRBV5-1 | TGCGCCAGCAGTATGTCCGAAGATACGCAGTATTTT | CASSMSEDTQYF
15 | TRBD1 | few | TRBJ2-1 | TRBV6-5 | TGTGCCAGCAGTTACTCTCGGGACAGTTACAATGAGCAGTTCTTC | CASSYSRDSYNEQFF
15 | - | - | TRBJ2-1 | TRBV20-1 | TGCAGTGCTAGACCCCCCCGGCAGGAGAGGGATGAGCAGTTCTTC | CSARPPRQERDEQFF
16 | TRBD2 | - | TRBJ2-3 | TRBV20-1 | TGCAGTGCTAGAGACGGACCACTAGCGGGGCCAGATACGCAGTATTTT | CSARDGPLAGPDTQYF